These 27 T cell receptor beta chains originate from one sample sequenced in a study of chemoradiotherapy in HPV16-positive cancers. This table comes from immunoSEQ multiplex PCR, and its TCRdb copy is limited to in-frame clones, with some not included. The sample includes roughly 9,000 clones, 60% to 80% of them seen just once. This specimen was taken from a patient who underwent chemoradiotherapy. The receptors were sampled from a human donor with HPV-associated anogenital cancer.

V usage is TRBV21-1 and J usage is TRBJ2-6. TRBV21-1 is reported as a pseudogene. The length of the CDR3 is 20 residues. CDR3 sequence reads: CASSTEGLRGRISGANVLTF. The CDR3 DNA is TGTGCCAGCAGCACCGAGGGGCTAAGAGGACGCATCTCTGGGGCCAACGTCCTGACTTTC.

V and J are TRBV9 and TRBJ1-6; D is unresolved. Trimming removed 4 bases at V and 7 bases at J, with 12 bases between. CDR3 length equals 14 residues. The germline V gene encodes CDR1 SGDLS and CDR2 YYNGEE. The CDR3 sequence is CASSPIEWNSPLHF. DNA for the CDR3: TGTGCCAGCAGCCCGATTGAGTGGAATTCACCCCTCCACTTT. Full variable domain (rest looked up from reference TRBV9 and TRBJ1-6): DSGVTQTPKHLITATGQRVTLRCSPRSGDLSVYWYQQSLDQGLQFLIQYYNGEERAKGNILERFSAQQFPDLHSELNLSSLELGDSALYFCASSPIEWNSPLHFGNGTRLTVT.

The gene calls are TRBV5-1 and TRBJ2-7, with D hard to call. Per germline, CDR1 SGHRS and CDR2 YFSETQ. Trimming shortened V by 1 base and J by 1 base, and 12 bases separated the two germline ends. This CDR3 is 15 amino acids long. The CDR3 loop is CASSLRAWGSYEQYF. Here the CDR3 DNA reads TGCGCCAGCAGCTTGAGGGCTTGGGGATCCTACGAGCAGTACTTC. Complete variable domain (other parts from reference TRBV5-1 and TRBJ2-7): KAGVTQTPRYLIKTRGQQVTLSCSPISGHRSVSWYQQTPGQGLQFLFEYFSETQRNKGNFPGRFSGRQFSNSRSEMNVSTLELGDSALYLCASSLRAWGSYEQYFGPGTRLTVT.

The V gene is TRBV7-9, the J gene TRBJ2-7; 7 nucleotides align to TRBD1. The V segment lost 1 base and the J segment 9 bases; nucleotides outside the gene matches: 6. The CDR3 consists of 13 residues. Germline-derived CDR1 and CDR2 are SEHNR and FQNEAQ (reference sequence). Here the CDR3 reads CASSLEGQSGQYF. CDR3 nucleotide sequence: TGTGCCAGCAGCTTAGAGGGACAGAGCGGGCAGTACTTC. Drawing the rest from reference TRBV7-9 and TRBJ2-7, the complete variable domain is DTGVSQNPRHKITKRGQNVTFRCDPISEHNRLYWYRQTLGQGPEFLTYFQNEAQLEKSRLLSDRFSAERPKGSFSTLEIQRTEQGDSAMYLCASSLEGQSGQYFGPGTRLTVT.

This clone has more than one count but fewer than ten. CDR3 bases: TGCGCCAGCAGCCAAGAGGCAGGGCGCGGCTACACCTTC. Protein: CASSQEAGRGYTF. V is TRBV4-3 and J is TRBJ1-2; perhaps TRBD1 as D (5 bases). The V and J ends lost 0 bases and 8 bases respectively, with 10 bases between them. Germline V lookup: CDR1 LGHNA, CDR2 YSLEER. This CDR3 region has 13 residues.

The CDR3 sequence is CASSSDSYQETQYF. In nucleotides, the CDR3 is TGCGCCAGCAGTTCGGACAGTTACCAAGAGACCCAGTACTTC. The J gene is TRBJ2-5, the V gene TRBV5-1; weak D call: TRBD1 (6 bases). The CDR3 extends over 14 amino acids. In germline, CDR1 is SGHRS, CDR2 YFSETQ. Trimming stripped 5 bases from V and 0 bases from J, with 11 bases between.

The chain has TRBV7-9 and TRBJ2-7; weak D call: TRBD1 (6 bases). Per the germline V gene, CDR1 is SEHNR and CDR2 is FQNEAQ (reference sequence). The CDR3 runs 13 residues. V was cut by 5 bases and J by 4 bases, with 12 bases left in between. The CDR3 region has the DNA TGTGCCAGCAGCGGCGGCAGGGGTTACGAGCAGTACTTC. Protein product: CASSGGRGYEQYF.

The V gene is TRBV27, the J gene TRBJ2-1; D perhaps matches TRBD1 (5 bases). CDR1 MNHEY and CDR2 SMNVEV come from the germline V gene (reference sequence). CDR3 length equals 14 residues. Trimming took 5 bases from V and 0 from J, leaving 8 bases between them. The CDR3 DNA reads TGTGCCAGCAGTCGGCAGGGCTCCTACAATGAGCAGTTCTTC. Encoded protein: CASSRQGSYNEQFF.

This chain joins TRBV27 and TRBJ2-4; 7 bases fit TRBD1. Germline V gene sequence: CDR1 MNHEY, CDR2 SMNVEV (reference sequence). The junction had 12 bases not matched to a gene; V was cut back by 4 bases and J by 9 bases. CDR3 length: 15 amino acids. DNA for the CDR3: TGTGCCAGCAGTTCCGGGACAGCCTGGGGTCTCATTCAGTACTTC. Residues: CASSSGTAWGLIQYF.

The CDR3 protein is CASSPVTSGGYNEQFF. DNA of the CDR3: TGTGCCAGCTCACCAGTGACTAGCGGGGGCTACAATGAGCAGTTCTTC. The V call is TRBV18, the J call TRBJ2-1; TRBD2 matches at 12 bases. Germline trimming cut 2 bases from V and 3 bases from J; bases unmatched to any gene: 2. Looked up from germline, CDR1 is KGHSH and CDR2 is LQKENI. This CDR3 is built from 16 residues.

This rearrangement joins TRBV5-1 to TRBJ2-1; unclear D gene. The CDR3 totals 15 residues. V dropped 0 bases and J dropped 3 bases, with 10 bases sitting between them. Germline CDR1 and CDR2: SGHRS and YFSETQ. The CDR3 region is CASSLGGQFYNEQFF. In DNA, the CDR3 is TGCGCCAGCAGCTTGGGTGGCCAGTTCTACAATGAGCAGTTCTTC.

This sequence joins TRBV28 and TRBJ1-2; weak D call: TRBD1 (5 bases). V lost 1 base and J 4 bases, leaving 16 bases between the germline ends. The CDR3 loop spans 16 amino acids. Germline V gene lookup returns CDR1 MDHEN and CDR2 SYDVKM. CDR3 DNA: TGTGCCAGCAGTTTATTCGCCAGGGAATCGGGCTATGGCTACACCTTC. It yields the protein CASSLFARESGYGYTF.

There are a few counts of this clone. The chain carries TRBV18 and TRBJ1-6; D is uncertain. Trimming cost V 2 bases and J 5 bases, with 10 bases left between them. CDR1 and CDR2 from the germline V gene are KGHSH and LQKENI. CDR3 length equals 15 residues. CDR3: CASSPGRTDNSPLHF. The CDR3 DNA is TGTGCCAGCTCACCAGGCAGGACGGATAATTCACCCCTCCACTTT.

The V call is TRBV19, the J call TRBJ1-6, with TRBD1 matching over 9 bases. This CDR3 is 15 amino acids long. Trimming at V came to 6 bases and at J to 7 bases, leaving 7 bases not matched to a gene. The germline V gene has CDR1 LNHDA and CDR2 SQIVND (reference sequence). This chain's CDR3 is CASSRDRVENSPLHF. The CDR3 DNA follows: TGTGCCAGTAGCAGGGACAGGGTGGAGAATTCACCCCTCCACTTT. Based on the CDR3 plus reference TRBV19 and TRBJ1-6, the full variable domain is DGGITQSPKYLFRKEGQNVTLSCEQNLNHDAMYWYRQDPGQGLRLIYYSQIVNDFQKGDIAEGYSVSREKKESFPLTVTSAQKNPTAFYLCASSRDRVENSPLHFGNGTRLTVT.

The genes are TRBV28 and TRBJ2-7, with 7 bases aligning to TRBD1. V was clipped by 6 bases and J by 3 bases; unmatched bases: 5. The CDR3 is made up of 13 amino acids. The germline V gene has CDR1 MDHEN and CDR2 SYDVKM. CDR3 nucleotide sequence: TGTGCCAGCAGGCGACAGGGAAACTACGAGCAGTACTTC. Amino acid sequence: CASRRQGNYEQYF.

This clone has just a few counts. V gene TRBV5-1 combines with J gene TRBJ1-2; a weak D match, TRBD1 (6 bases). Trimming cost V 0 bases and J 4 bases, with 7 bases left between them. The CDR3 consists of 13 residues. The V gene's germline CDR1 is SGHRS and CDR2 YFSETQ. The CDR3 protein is CASSLEGGYGYTF. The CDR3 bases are TGCGCCAGCAGCTTGGAGGGGGGCTATGGCTACACCTTC.

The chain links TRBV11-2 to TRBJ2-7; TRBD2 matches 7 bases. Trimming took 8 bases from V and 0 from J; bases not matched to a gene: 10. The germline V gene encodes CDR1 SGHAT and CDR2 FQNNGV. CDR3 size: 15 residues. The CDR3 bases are TGTGCCAGCTTTGGTCGGGGGGATGACTCCTACGAGCAGTACTTC. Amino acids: CASFGRGDDSYEQYF.

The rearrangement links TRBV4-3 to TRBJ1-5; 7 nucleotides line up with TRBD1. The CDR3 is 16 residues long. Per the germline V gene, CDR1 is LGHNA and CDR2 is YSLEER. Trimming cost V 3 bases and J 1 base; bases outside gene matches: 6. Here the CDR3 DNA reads TGCGCCAGCAGCCAGTCTACAGGGGTGAGCAATCAGCCCCAGCATTTT. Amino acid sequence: CASSQSTGVSNQPQHF.

CDR3 loop: CASSIGQGTSYEQYF. The DNA of the CDR3 is TGCGCCAGCAGCATAGGACAGGGAACCTCCTACGAGCAGTACTTC. This chain links TRBV5-1 with TRBJ2-7, with TRBD1 identical over 8 bases. The V gene end was trimmed by 4 bases and the J gene end by 0 bases; junction bases not matched to a gene: 6. There are 15 residues in the CDR3. CDR1 SGHRS and CDR2 YFSETQ come from the germline V gene.

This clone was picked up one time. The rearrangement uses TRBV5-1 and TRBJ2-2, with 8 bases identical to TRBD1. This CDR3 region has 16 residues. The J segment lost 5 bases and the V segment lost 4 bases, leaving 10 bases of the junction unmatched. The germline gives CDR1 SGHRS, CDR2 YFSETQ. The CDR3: CASSQKWDRFTGELFF. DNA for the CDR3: TGCGCCAGCAGCCAAAAGTGGGACAGGTTTACCGGGGAGCTGTTTTTT.

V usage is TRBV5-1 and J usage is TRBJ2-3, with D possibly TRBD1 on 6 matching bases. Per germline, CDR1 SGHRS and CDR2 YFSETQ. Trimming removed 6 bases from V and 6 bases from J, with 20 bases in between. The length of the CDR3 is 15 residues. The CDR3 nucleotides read TGCGCCAGCACAGCAGGGGACCATAACCCTGATACGCAGTATTTT. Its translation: CASTAGDHNPDTQYF.

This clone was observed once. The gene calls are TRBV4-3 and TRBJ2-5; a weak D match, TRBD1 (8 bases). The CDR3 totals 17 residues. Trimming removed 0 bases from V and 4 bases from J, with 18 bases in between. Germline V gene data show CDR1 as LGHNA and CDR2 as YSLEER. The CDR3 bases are TGCGCCAGCAGCCAAGATGGTGGTACAGGGGGGGGAGAGACCCAGTACTTC. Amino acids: CASSQDGGTGGGETQYF.

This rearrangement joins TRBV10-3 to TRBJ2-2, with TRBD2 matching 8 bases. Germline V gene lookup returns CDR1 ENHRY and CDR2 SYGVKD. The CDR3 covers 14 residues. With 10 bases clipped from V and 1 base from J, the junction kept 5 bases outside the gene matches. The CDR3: CASSSGVNTGELFF. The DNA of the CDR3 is TGTGCCAGTAGTAGCGGGGTGAACACCGGGGAGCTGTTTTTT.

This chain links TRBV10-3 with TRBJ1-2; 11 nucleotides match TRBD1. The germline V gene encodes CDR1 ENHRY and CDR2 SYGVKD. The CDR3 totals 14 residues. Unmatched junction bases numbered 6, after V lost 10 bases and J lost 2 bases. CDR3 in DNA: TGTGCCACCGGACAGGGGGCGCAGAACTATGGCTACACCTTC. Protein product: CATGQGAQNYGYTF.

This chain's CDR3 is CASGLRRGPSPEQFF. The CDR3 DNA sequence: TGTGCTAGTGGCCTTCGAAGGGGTCCTAGTCCTGAGCAGTTCTTC. V is TRBV12-5 and J is TRBJ2-1, with D perhaps TRBD1 (5 bases). Trimming removed 6 bases from V and 9 bases from J, with 21 bases in between. Looked up from germline, CDR1 is LGHNT and CDR2 is FRNRAP. The CDR3 is 15 amino acids.

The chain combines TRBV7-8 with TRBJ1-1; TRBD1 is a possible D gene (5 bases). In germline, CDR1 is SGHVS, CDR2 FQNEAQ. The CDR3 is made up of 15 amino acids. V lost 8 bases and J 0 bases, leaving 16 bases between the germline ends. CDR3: CASGIQERLNTEAFF. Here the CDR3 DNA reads TGTGCCAGCGGAATACAGGAGCGTCTGAACACTGAAGCTTTCTTT. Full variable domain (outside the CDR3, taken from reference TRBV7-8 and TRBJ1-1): GAGVSQSPRYKVAKRGQDVALRCDPISGHVSLFWYQQALGQGPEFLTYFQNEAQLDKSGLPSDRFFAERPEGSVSTLKIQRTQQEDSAVYLCASGIQERLNTEAFFGQGTRLTVV.

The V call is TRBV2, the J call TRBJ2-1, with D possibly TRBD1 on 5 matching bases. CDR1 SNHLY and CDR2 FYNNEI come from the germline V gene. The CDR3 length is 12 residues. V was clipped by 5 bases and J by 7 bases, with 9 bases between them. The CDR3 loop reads CASSIQGNEQFF. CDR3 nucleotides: TGTGCCAGCAGTATCCAGGGTAATGAGCAGTTCTTC.